Below, 29 T cell receptor beta chains from the same sample are listed, as sequenced in a study of cytomegalovirus exposure and HLA in healthy donors. In the PCR, 60 Vbeta and 13 Jbeta primers were used. Produced via immunoSEQ multiplex PCR; TCRdb's table is partial and in-frame only. The data show fewer than 85,000 clones, 60% to 80% seen once. Sequences were obtained from PBMCs. The receptors derive from a woman aged 40 to 50 in good health and CMV-seropositive.

In this sample, this clone turned up a few times. The chain links TRBV4-2 to TRBJ2-1; 12 bases match TRBD1. The germline gives CDR1 LGHNA, CDR2 YNFKEQ. V dropped 2 bases and J dropped 7; count of bases not matched to a gene: 6. There are 16 residues in the CDR3. CDR3 bases: TGTGCCAGCAGCCAACCGTTGGGACAGGGGGCTAATGAGCAGTTCTTC. Protein product: CASSQPLGQGANEQFF.

The chain has TRBV7-3 and TRBJ1-2; maybe TRBD1 (5 bases). The CDR3 runs to 15 residues. Trimming stripped 5 bases from V and 8 bases from J, with 21 bases between. The germline V gene encodes CDR1 SGHTA and CDR2 FQGTGA. CDR3 amino acids: CASSPNGGTPLGYTF. The DNA for the CDR3 is TGTGCCAGCAGCCCAAACGGAGGGACCCCATTGGGCTACACCTTC. Based on the CDR3 plus reference TRBV7-3 and TRBJ1-2, the full variable domain is GAGVSQTPSNKVTEKGKYVELRCDPISGHTALYWYRQSLGQGPEFLIYFQGTGAADDSGLPNDRFFAVRPEGSVSTLKIQRTERGDSAVYLCASSPNGGTPLGYTFGSGTRLTVV.

CDR3 amino acids: CASKGGGQNTEAFF. CDR3 sequence (DNA): TGTGCCAGCAAGGGTGGAGGGCAGAACACTGAAGCTTTCTTT. V gene TRBV6-5 combines with J gene TRBJ1-1; D not certain. CDR3 length equals 14 residues. V lost 7 bases and J 1 base, leaving 13 bases between the germline ends. The germline gives CDR1 MNHEY, CDR2 SVGAGI.

V is TRBV18 and J is TRBJ2-7, with TRBD2 matching over 9 bases. The J segment lost 4 bases and the V segment lost 1 base, leaving 2 bases of the junction unmatched. The CDR3 covers 14 residues. The germline V gene has CDR1 KGHSH and CDR2 LQKENI. This CDR3 is CASSPQTSGYEQYF. DNA of the CDR3: TGTGCCAGCTCACCACAAACTAGCGGGTACGAGCAGTACTTC. The whole variable domain, remainder taken from reference TRBV18 and TRBJ2-7, is NAGVMQNPRHLVRRRGQEARLRCSPMKGHSHVYWYRQLPEEGLKFMVYLQKENIIDESGMPKERFSAEFPKEGPSILRIQQVVRGDSAAYFCASSPQTSGYEQYFGPGTRLTVT.

V gene TRBV30 combines with J gene TRBJ1-6; possible D gene TRBD1, 5 bases. Germline assignment: CDR1 GTSNPN and CDR2 SVGIG (reference sequence). The CDR3 loop spans 13 amino acids. Trimming pared 5 bases from V and 9 bases from J, leaving 14 bases between. This CDR3 reads CAWGWGVGSPLHF. The CDR3 nucleotides read TGTGCCTGGGGGTGGGGGGTCGGTTCACCCCTCCACTTT.

V usage is TRBV11-2 and J usage is TRBJ2-7, with a possible D match to TRBD1 (5 bases). The CDR3 has 14 residues. V gave up 6 bases and J gave up 0 bases, with 12 bases separating them. In germline, CDR1 is SGHAT, CDR2 FQNNGV. CDR3 region: CASSGPGLSYEQYF. The CDR3 bases are TGTGCCAGCAGTGGGCCAGGGCTCTCCTACGAGCAGTACTTC.

This chain uses TRBV7-9 with TRBJ2-1; D perhaps matches TRBD2 (5 bases). Trimming shortened V by 5 bases and J by 7 bases, and 15 bases separated the two germline ends. The CDR3 is 14 residues long. Germline V gives CDR1 SEHNR, CDR2 FQNEAQ (reference sequence). CDR3 nucleotide sequence: TGTGCCAGCAGCCTCGACACTAGTTTTAATGAGCAGTTCTTC. Residues: CASSLDTSFNEQFF.

The V gene is TRBV4-1, the J gene TRBJ2-5; a possible D gene is TRBD1 (5 bases). V was cut by 2 bases and J by 5 bases, with 15 bases left in between. Germline-derived CDR1 and CDR2 are MGHRA and YSYEKL. This CDR3 is 15 amino acids long. The CDR3 here is CASSQSFTRDETQYF. CDR3 DNA sequence: TGCGCCAGCAGCCAATCCTTCACCAGGGATGAGACCCAGTACTTC.

The rearrangement links TRBV6-5 to TRBJ2-5; D ambiguous. V was pared by 7 bases and J by 13 bases, with 22 bases between. The germline gives CDR1 MNHEY, CDR2 SVGAGI. The CDR3 totals 13 residues. The CDR3 protein is CASTSSSPGPLYF. The DNA of the CDR3 is TGTGCCAGCACCAGCTCCTCCCCGGGTCCGTTGTACTTC.

The table lists this clone with a count of one. The gene calls are TRBV25-1 and TRBJ1-2; D remains ambiguous. Deletions cut 6 bases from V and 5 bases from J, with 13 bases between. CDR1 and CDR2 from the germline V gene are MGHDK and SYGVNS. The CDR3 runs 13 residues. Here the CDR3 reads CASSMTVAYGYTF. CDR3 coding DNA: TGTGCCAGCAGCATGACGGTAGCTTATGGCTACACCTTC.

This chain connects TRBV20-1 to TRBJ2-7, with D possibly TRBD1 on 5 matching bases. Trimming stripped 3 bases from V and 2 bases from J, with 5 bases between. Germline V gives CDR1 DFQATT, CDR2 SNEGSKA (reference sequence). CDR3 length: 11 amino acids. CDR3 region: CSARDTYEQYF. The CDR3, as DNA: TGCAGTGCTAGGGACACCTACGAGCAGTACTTC.

The chain uses TRBV5-4 and TRBJ1-4; TRBD1 aligns across 8 bases. The CDR3 spans 16 residues. V lost 4 bases, J lost 7 bases, and 12 bases stayed unmatched. Germline lookup yields CDR1 SGHNT and CDR2 YYREEE (reference sequence). The CDR3 nucleotides are TGTGCCAGCAGCCAGAAAGACAGGGGAGATGGTGAAAAACTGTTTTTT. It translates to CASSQKDRGDGEKLFF.

This sequence joins TRBV27 and TRBJ1-6; 10 bases map to TRBD1. With 0 bases clipped from V and 7 bases from J, the junction kept 9 bases outside the gene matches. This CDR3 is built from 18 residues. Germline V lookup: CDR1 MNHEY, CDR2 SMNVEV (reference sequence). In DNA form, the CDR3 reads TGTGCCAGCAGTTTATCGTGGACCGGGACAGGGGACAATTCACCCCTCCACTTT. Its protein is CASSLSWTGTGDNSPLHF.

Written as DNA, the CDR3 is TGTGCCTGGAGTCCCCGCGGTTTGGTGGGAGATACGCAGTATTTT. Translating it yields CAWSPRGLVGDTQYF. The V and J genes are TRBV30 and TRBJ2-3, with D unresolved. The CDR3 has 15 amino acids. Germline CDR1 reads GTSNPN; CDR2 reads SVGIG (reference sequence). Trimming took off 2 bases at V and 5 bases at J, with 17 bases between the two ends.

The CDR3 DNA follows: TGCGCCAGCAGCTTGGGTAGAGGGAATGAAAAACTGTTTTTT. Protein sequence: CASSLGRGNEKLFF. The chain is built from TRBV5-1 and TRBJ1-4; D is uncertain. With 0 bases removed from V and 5 bases from J, the gap between germline ends came to 8 bases. Germline-derived CDR1 and CDR2 are SGHRS and YFSETQ. CDR3 length: 14 amino acids.

This clone was detected only once. The chain carries TRBV5-1 and TRBJ2-5, with D possibly matching TRBD1 (8 bases). Germline lookup yields CDR1 SGHRS and CDR2 YFSETQ. The CDR3 length is 16 residues. The V end was cut by 0 bases, the J end by 3 bases, with 15 bases between. CDR3 amino acids: CASSLDRGGTEETQYF. For the CDR3, the DNA is TGCGCCAGCAGCTTGGACAGGGGGGGCACCGAAGAGACCCAGTACTTC. Based on the CDR3 plus reference TRBV5-1 and TRBJ2-5, the full variable domain is KAGVTQTPRYLIKTRGQQVTLSCSPISGHRSVSWYQQTPGQGLQFLFEYFSETQRNKGNFPGRFSGRQFSNSRSEMNVSTLELGDSALYLCASSLDRGGTEETQYFGPGTRLLVL.

The chain employs TRBV10-3 and TRBJ2-2; D may be TRBD1 (5 bases). V was cut by 5 bases and J by 7 bases, with 14 bases left in between. This CDR3 comprises 14 residues. The germline V gene encodes CDR1 ENHRY and CDR2 SYGVKD. In DNA, the CDR3 is TGTGCCATCAGTAGAGAACAGGACGGCGGGGAGCTGTTTTTT. It specifies CAISREQDGGELFF.

The V call is TRBV7-2, the J call TRBJ2-1, with 8 bases identical to TRBD2. CDR1 and CDR2 (germline): SGHTA, FQGNSA. This CDR3 comprises 15 residues. V was clipped by 0 bases and J by 4 bases; unmatched bases: 2. The CDR3 sequence is CASSLASGVYNEQFF. The CDR3 DNA reads TGTGCCAGCAGCTTAGCTAGCGGGGTTTACAATGAGCAGTTCTTC.

V and J are TRBV5-1 and TRBJ1-1; no clear D. This CDR3 spans 15 amino acids. Trimming left V 4 bases short and J 0 bases short, with 13 bases between. Germline V gene data show CDR1 as SGHRS and CDR2 as YFSETQ. CDR3 sequence reads: CASSPEEALNTEAFF. CDR3 nucleotide sequence: TGCGCCAGCAGCCCCGAGGAAGCCTTGAACACTGAAGCTTTCTTT.

This sequence joins TRBV7-8 and TRBJ1-6; a possible D gene is TRBD1 (5 bases). This CDR3 comprises 15 residues. V was clipped by 5 bases and J by 6 bases, with 14 bases between them. In germline, CDR1 is SGHVS, CDR2 FQNEAQ. CDR3 sequence reads: CASSKAQGVNSPLHF. Written as DNA, the CDR3 is TGTGCCAGCAGCAAAGCACAAGGGGTTAATTCACCCCTCCACTTT.

The CDR3, as DNA: TGTGCCAGCAATCGCTGGGGGGAAGACAATGAGCAGTTCTTC. Its protein is CASNRWGEDNEQFF. This chain uses TRBV9 with TRBJ2-1; tentative D call: TRBD2 (6 bases). Germline-derived CDR1 and CDR2 are SGDLS and YYNGEE. With 6 bases removed from V and 5 bases from J, the gap between germline ends came to 15 bases. The CDR3 spans 14 residues.

Only a few counts were recorded for this clone. The J gene is TRBJ2-3, the V gene TRBV5-1; TRBD1 matches at 12 bases. V shed 4 bases and J 4 bases; nucleotides not matched to a gene: 4. Germline assignment: CDR1 SGHRS and CDR2 YFSETQ. This CDR3 region has 15 residues. For the CDR3, the DNA is TGCGCCAGCAGCCAGGGACAGGGGGCCCCAGATACGCAGTATTTT. It specifies CASSQGQGAPDTQYF.

As DNA, the CDR3 is TGTGCCATCAGACCTGAGGGAGACTACTCCTACGAGCAGTACTTC. It codes for CAIRPEGDYSYEQYF. The genes are TRBV10-3 and TRBJ2-7; possible D gene TRBD2, 5 bases. Germline CDR1 ENHRY, CDR2 SYGVKD. V lost 6 bases to trimming and J lost 0 bases, with 15 bases between them. The CDR3 runs 15 residues.

The rearrangement uses TRBV19 and TRBJ1-6; 7 bases agree with TRBD1. The CDR3 extends over 14 amino acids. Trimming took 10 bases from V and 7 from J; bases not matched to a gene: 10. Germline CDR1 reads LNHDA; CDR2 reads SQIVND (reference sequence). This CDR3 reads CATQTGTVNSPLHF. The CDR3, as DNA: TGTGCCACCCAAACCGGGACAGTAAATTCACCCCTCCACTTT.

This chain uses TRBV7-2 with TRBJ1-2; 9 bases fit TRBD1. CDR1 SGHTA and CDR2 FQGNSA come from the germline V gene. V dropped 4 bases and J dropped 4; count of bases not matched to a gene: 4. CDR3 length: 14 residues. CDR3 loop: CASSSGQGAYGYTF. DNA for the CDR3: TGTGCCAGCAGCTCGGGACAGGGCGCCTATGGCTACACCTTC.

The chain carries TRBV19 and TRBJ1-2, with D possibly matching TRBD1 (6 bases). Germline CDR1 and CDR2: LNHDA and SQIVND (reference sequence). The CDR3 has 16 amino acids. The germline V and J ends were trimmed by 1 base and 6 bases, with 18 bases remaining between them. For the CDR3, the DNA is TGTGCCAGTAGTATAGCGGGAACAGGGATAACGAATGGCTACACCTTC. Protein sequence: CASSIAGTGITNGYTF. The full variable domain, completed using reference TRBV19 and TRBJ1-2, is DGGITQSPKYLFRKEGQNVTLSCEQNLNHDAMYWYRQDPGQGLRLIYYSQIVNDFQKGDIAEGYSVSREKKESFPLTVTSAQKNPTAFYLCASSIAGTGITNGYTFGSGTRLTVV.

This clone occurred once. The chain employs TRBV29-1 and TRBJ2-7, with a possible D match to TRBD1 (6 bases). Germline assignment: CDR1 SQVTM and CDR2 ANQGSEA. Between the trimmed V and J ends, which lost 4 bases and 2 bases, there was a span of 15 bases. The CDR3 contains 14 residues. The CDR3 loop reads CSVGQDRSPYEQYF. CDR3 nucleotide sequence: TGCAGCGTTGGACAGGATCGGAGCCCCTACGAGCAGTACTTC.

This clone is deemed medium-sized (0.01 to 0.1%). The chain joins TRBV5-5 to TRBJ2-1; 9 nucleotides line up with TRBD2. This CDR3 region has 16 residues. Germline trimming cut 2 bases from V and 5 bases from J; bases unmatched to any gene: 8. Germline assignment: CDR1 SGHKS and CDR2 YYEKEE (reference sequence). CDR3 in DNA: TGTGCCAGCAGCTTCTTAGCGGGGGCCCCGAACAATGAGCAGTTCTTC. It codes for CASSFLAGAPNNEQFF.

This clone was observed a single time. This chain connects TRBV2 to TRBJ1-1; weak D call: TRBD1 (5 bases). Germline values: CDR1 SNHLY, CDR2 FYNNEI. CDR3 size: 16 residues. V lost 4 bases to trimming and J lost 0 bases, with 15 bases between them. In DNA form, the CDR3 reads TGTGCCAGCAGTGGGATCTGGGGCAGGCTGAACACTGAAGCTTTCTTT. As protein: CASSGIWGRLNTEAFF.